Below, 26 T cell receptor beta chains from the same sample are listed, as sequenced in a study of blood T cell repertoires in COVID-19. Profiled with immunoSEQ multiplex PCR; TCRdb holds only in-frame clones, not every one. Counted here are about 200,000 clones, around four fifths occurring once; the ten biggest clones make up about 0.91%. Sample: peripheral blood. These receptor sequences come from a man aged 55 to 70 with COVID-19, enrolled during active disease.

The chain is built from TRBV30 and TRBJ1-3; TRBD1 aligns across 8 bases. The CDR3 is 14 residues long. Germline CDR1 reads GTSNPN; CDR2 reads SVGIG (reference sequence). J was trimmed by 1 base and V by 5 bases; bases with no gene match: 4. CDR3 DNA: TGTGCCTGGGCGACAGGGGTGTCTGGAAACACCATATATTTT. As protein: CAWATGVSGNTIYF. Filled out from reference TRBV30 and TRBJ1-3, the complete variable domain reads SQTIHQWPATLVQPVGSPLSLECTVEGTSNPNLYWYRQAAGRGLQLLFYSVGIGQISSEVPQNLSASRPQDRQFILSSKKLLLSDSGFYLCAWATGVSGNTIYFGEGSWLTVV.

The chain is built from TRBV6-5 and TRBJ2-1; D remains ambiguous. The germline CDR1 and CDR2 sequences are MNHEY and SVGAGI. The germline V and J ends were trimmed by 6 bases and 7 bases, with 7 bases remaining between them. The CDR3 runs 11 residues. This CDR3 reads CASRVRNEQFF. In DNA, the CDR3 is TGTGCCAGCAGAGTGCGGAATGAGCAGTTCTTC.

The rearrangement links TRBV9 to TRBJ2-7; 8 bases match TRBD1. The J segment lost 3 bases and the V segment lost 4 bases, leaving 9 bases of the junction unmatched. CDR3 size: 15 residues. Germline V CDR1 and CDR2: SGDLS, YYNGEE. The CDR3 region is CASSLAGTGYYEQYF. The CDR3 DNA is TGTGCCAGCAGCTTAGCCGGGACAGGATACTACGAGCAGTACTTC.

This chain uses TRBV4-1 with TRBJ2-2; 8 bases agree with TRBD1. With 2 bases clipped from V and 2 bases from J, the junction kept 4 bases outside the gene matches. The CDR3 covers 16 residues. Germline V gives CDR1 MGHRA, CDR2 YSYEKL. CDR3 DNA sequence: TGCGCCAGCAGCCAAAGGGCAGGGGGCAACACCGGGGAGCTGTTTTTT. Encoded protein: CASSQRAGGNTGELFF.

The V call is TRBV6-2 or TRBV6-3, the J call TRBJ1-1, with D possibly matching TRBD1 (6 bases). The V gene's germline CDR1 is MNHEY and CDR2 SVGEGT. CDR3 length: 12 residues. The germline V and J ends were trimmed by 6 bases and 5 bases, with 10 bases remaining between them. The CDR3 protein is CASSTGLTEAFF. The CDR3 DNA reads as TGTGCCAGCAGCACAGGGTTGACTGAAGCTTTCTTT.

The V and J genes are TRBV18 and TRBJ1-5, with D unresolved. Germline CDR1 is KGHSH and CDR2 is LQKENI. Trimming left V 8 bases short and J 0 bases short, with 11 bases between. The CDR3 contains 14 residues. DNA for the CDR3: TGTGCCAGCAAGGGAGAAGTTAGCAATCAGCCCCAGCATTTT. Translating it yields CASKGEVSNQPQHF.

V gene TRBV7-2 combines with J gene TRBJ2-5; TRBD1 is a possible D gene (6 bases). Germline loops: CDR1 SGHTA, CDR2 FQGNSA. CDR3 length: 15 amino acids. The V gene lost 3 bases and the J gene lost 2 bases, with 13 bases spanning the gap. The CDR3 is CASSFPLDRQETQYF. The CDR3 nucleotides read TGTGCCAGCAGCTTTCCCCTGGACAGACAAGAGACCCAGTACTTC.

The V call is TRBV10-1, the J call TRBJ1-2, with 7 bases fitting TRBD1. Per the germline V gene, CDR1 is WNHNN and CDR2 is SYGVQD (reference sequence). CDR3 length equals 15 residues. Trimming took 2 bases from V and 0 from J; bases not matched to a gene: 3. CDR3 sequence (DNA): TGCGCCAGCAGTGAGGGAAGGGGGCCTAACTATGGCTACACCTTC. Translation gives CASSEGRGPNYGYTF.

The chain uses TRBV6-5 and TRBJ1-1, with a weak D call TRBD1 (6 bases). Germline CDR1 and CDR2: MNHEY and SVGAGI. The CDR3 extends over 12 amino acids. Deletions cut 9 bases from V and 11 bases from J, with 19 bases between. The CDR3 DNA reads TGTGCCAGTTTTGGGGTACAGGGAGGGGCTTTCTTT. It is translated as CASFGVQGGAFF.

J is TRBJ2-5 and V is TRBV15, with unresolved D. V lost 3 bases and J lost 2, with 7 bases in between. The germline CDR1 and CDR2 sequences are LNHNV and YYDKDF (reference sequence). The length of the CDR3 is 13 residues. In DNA, the CDR3 is TGTGCCACCAGCAGCCACAAGCAAGAGACCCAGTACTTC. The encoded protein is CATSSHKQETQYF.

The gene calls are TRBV19 and TRBJ1-3; D is possibly TRBD1 (5 bases). The germline CDR1 and CDR2 sequences are LNHDA and SQIVND (reference sequence). CDR3 size: 16 residues. With 5 bases removed from V and 0 bases from J, the gap between germline ends came to 14 bases. Written as DNA, the CDR3 is TGTGCCAGTAGTGTCCCGGGACTTCACTCTGGAAACACCATATATTTT. This sequence encodes CASSVPGLHSGNTIYF.

The rearrangement uses TRBV29-1 and TRBJ1-5; 10 nucleotides match TRBD1. V trimming: 5 bases; J trimming: 4 bases; junction bases outside the gene matches: 8. The germline V gene encodes CDR1 SQVTM and CDR2 ANQGSEA. The CDR3 sequence is 15 residues long. The DNA for the CDR3 is TGCAGCGTTTCAGTCGGACAGGGGGGAAATCAGCCCCAGCATTTT. Translating it yields CSVSVGQGGNQPQHF.

V is TRBV6-5 and J is TRBJ1-1; the match to TRBD1 covers 7 bases. Germline V gives CDR1 MNHEY, CDR2 SVGAGI. Unmatched junction bases numbered 8, after V lost 6 bases and J lost 4 bases. This CDR3 comprises 14 residues. In DNA, the CDR3 is TGTGCCAGCAGCCAAAAACAGGGGATCACTGAAGCTTTCTTT. It yields the protein CASSQKQGITEAFF.

The chain has TRBV2 and TRBJ2-7; TRBD1 aligns across 10 bases. The CDR3 runs 14 residues. The germline V gene encodes CDR1 SNHLY and CDR2 FYNNEI. Losses at the gene ends were 7 bases for V and 6 bases for J; bases not matched to a gene: 9. The CDR3 bases are TGTGCCAGCAATCCGGGACAGGGGACTCCCGAGCAGTACTTC. Protein product: CASNPGQGTPEQYF.

The V and J genes are TRBV2 and TRBJ2-2; D is perhaps TRBD2 (6 bases). The length of the CDR3 is 14 residues. Germline CDR1 is SNHLY and CDR2 is FYNNEI. Trimming stripped 4 bases from V and 6 bases from J, with 12 bases between. As DNA, the CDR3 is TGTGCCAGCAGTGCGACTAGATCGTCCGGGGAGCTGTTTTTT. It encodes CASSATRSSGELFF.

V is TRBV27 and J is TRBJ1-2; the match to TRBD1 covers 7 bases. V shed 0 bases and J 8 bases; nucleotides not matched to a gene: 9. The CDR3 length is 15 residues. Germline V gene sequence: CDR1 MNHEY, CDR2 SMNVEV (reference sequence). CDR3 amino acids: CASSLSGAKGGGYTF. Written as DNA, the CDR3 is TGTGCCAGCAGTTTATCGGGGGCCAAAGGGGGCGGCTACACCTTC.

V gene TRBV10-3 combines with J gene TRBJ2-3, with D unclear. The CDR3 covers 12 residues. V was pared by 3 bases and J by 2 bases, with 3 bases between. Germline CDR1 and CDR2: ENHRY and SYGVKD. DNA for the CDR3: TGTGCCATCAGTGACAACACAGATACGCAGTATTTT. This codes for CAISDNTDTQYF.

Note on this clone: Other nucleotide sequences from this sample produce the same CDR3. The chain employs TRBV6-1 and TRBJ1-5; D possibly corresponds to TRBD1 (5 bases). Germline assignment: CDR1 MNHNS and CDR2 SASEGT. V shed 0 bases and J shed 1 base, with 10 bases lying between them. The CDR3 has 16 residues. CDR3 sequence: CASSEAAGPSNQPQHF. The CDR3 nucleotides are TGTGCCAGCAGTGAAGCGGCAGGGCCCAGCAATCAGCCCCAGCATTTT.

The gene calls are TRBV5-4 and TRBJ1-4; 9 bases map to TRBD1. V trimming: 5 bases; J trimming: 7 bases; junction bases outside the gene matches: 6. Per the germline V gene, CDR1 is SGHNT and CDR2 is YYREEE (reference sequence). The CDR3 is made up of 14 amino acids. The CDR3 region is CASRPGTGFEKLFF. CDR3 DNA: TGTGCCAGCAGACCCGGGACAGGGTTTGAAAAACTGTTTTTT. The full variable domain, completed using reference TRBV5-4 and TRBJ1-4, is ETGVTQSPTHLIKTRGQQVTLRCSSQSGHNTVSWYQQALGQGPQFIFQYYREEENGRGNFPPRFSGLQFPNYSSELNVNALELDDSALYLCASRPGTGFEKLFFGSGTQLSVL.

J is TRBJ2-7 and V is TRBV19, with D perhaps TRBD1 (6 bases). From germline, CDR1 is LNHDA and CDR2 SQIVND (reference sequence). V gave up 6 bases and J gave up 3 bases, with 12 bases separating them. The CDR3 runs 13 residues. Here the CDR3 reads CASSPGVGYEQYF. The CDR3 DNA reads as TGTGCCAGTAGCCCAGGGGTTGGCTACGAGCAGTACTTC.

CDR3 region: CASSPGDRGTDTQYF. CDR3 DNA: TGTGCCAGTAGTCCGGGGGACAGGGGCACAGATACGCAGTATTTT. The V call is TRBV19, the J call TRBJ2-3; 9 nucleotides match TRBD1. From germline, CDR1 is LNHDA and CDR2 SQIVND (reference sequence). CDR3 size: 15 residues. V lost 5 bases and J lost 1; bases outside the gene matches: 4.

V and J are TRBV10-2 and TRBJ2-7; D might be TRBD2 (6 bases). This CDR3 has 12 amino acids. CDR1 WSHSY and CDR2 SAAADI come from the germline V gene. Trimming removed 4 bases from V and 3 bases from J, with 7 bases in between. CDR3 in DNA: TGCGCCAGCAGTGGGAGGGGCTACGAGCAGTACTTC. The encoded protein is CASSGRGYEQYF.

The chain employs TRBV5-4 and TRBJ1-2; 9 nucleotides align to TRBD1. Trimming took 3 bases from V and 4 from J; bases not matched to a gene: 7. This CDR3 is 15 amino acids long. Germline V gives CDR1 SGHNT, CDR2 YYREEE (reference sequence). The CDR3 loop reads CASSSRTGDGYGYTF. The CDR3 bases are TGTGCCAGCAGCTCGCGGACAGGGGACGGCTATGGCTACACCTTC.

This chain joins TRBV19 and TRBJ1-2, with D possibly TRBD1 on 6 matching bases. Trimming removed 5 bases at V and 8 bases at J, with 12 bases between. The CDR3 totals 12 residues. CDR1 and CDR2 (germline): LNHDA, SQIVND (reference sequence). CDR3 region: CASSGQTIGYTF. The CDR3 bases are TGTGCCAGTAGTGGACAGACTATCGGCTACACCTTC. The whole variable domain, filled in from reference TRBV19 and TRBJ1-2, reads DGGITQSPKYLFRKEGQNVTLSCEQNLNHDAMYWYRQDPGQGLRLIYYSQIVNDFQKGDIAEGYSVSREKKESFPLTVTSAQKNPTAFYLCASSGQTIGYTFGSGTRLTVV.

The J gene is TRBJ1-1, the V gene TRBV15; the D is unclear. Germline CDR1 reads LNHNV; CDR2 reads YYDKDF (reference sequence). V lost 6 bases, J lost 4 bases, and 9 bases lay in between. This CDR3 comprises 12 residues. In DNA, the CDR3 is TGTGCCACCAGTGTAGACACCACTGAAGCTTTCTTT. This codes for CATSVDTTEAFF. Filled out from reference TRBV15 and TRBJ1-1, the complete variable domain reads DAMVIQNPRYQVTQFGKPVTLSCSQTLNHNVMYWYQQKSSQAPKLLFHYYDKDFNNEADTPDNFQSRRPNTSFCFLDIRSPGLGDTAMYLCATSVDTTEAFFGQGTRLTVV.

The V call is TRBV25-1, the J call TRBJ1-1; 7 nucleotides line up with TRBD1. The V and J ends lost 7 bases and 7 bases, in that order; junction bases with no gene match: 12. Germline assignment: CDR1 MGHDK and CDR2 SYGVNS. This CDR3 has 14 amino acids. CDR3 sequence (DNA): TGTGCCAGCACCTCGGGACAGCGAGACGGTGAAGCTTTCTTT. Its protein is CASTSGQRDGEAFF.